These 4 T cell receptor beta chains share one sample of origin, sequenced in a study of CD8+ T cells in alopecia areata. Sequencing relied on a cDNA template that was reverse transcribed from extracted RNA. Method: immunoSEQ multiplex PCR; TCRdb's copy keeps in-frame clones and lacks some. This sample comprises 270,000 or so clones, none seen once only. Cells pooled from cutaneous lymph nodes were sorted on CD4, CD8alpha, NKG2D, NKG2ACE and other markers. The sample taken for sequencing was CD4+ T cells sorted from a lymph node. Receptors originate from a C3H/HeJ mouse with alopecia areata. Mouse MHC haplotype: H2-k.

Points on this clone: Gene names and germline match the mouse. The observed sequence ends 4 residues before the CDR3 terminus, with the missing tail filled in from the germline J gene. The same CDR3 also results from other DNA sequences found in this sample. This sequence joins TRBV1 and TRBJ2-2; D might be TRBD1 (6 bases). CDR3 size: 14 residues. The V gene's germline CDR1 is NSQYPW and CDR2 LRSPGD (reference sequence). The V end was cut by 6 bases, the J end by 1 base, with 9 bases between. CDR3 DNA (partial): TGCACCTGCAGCGGGACAAAAAACACCGGG. Translated: CTCSGTKNTG. The CDR3 in its entirety is CTCSGTKNTGQLYF.

This clone came up a few times. Gene names and germline match the mouse. The CDR3 end falls 4 residues outside the read, so it is completed with the germline J gene. This sample also contains other DNA sequences that code for the same CDR3. The V call is TRBV13-2, the J call TRBJ2-5; D perhaps matches TRBD2 (7 bases). CDR1 and CDR2 from the germline V gene are NNHNN and SYGAGS (reference sequence). The CDR3 covers 14 residues. CDR3: CASGDGGARDTQYF. The part of the CDR3 DNA that was read is TGTGCCAGCGGTGATGGGGGGGCGCGTGAC.

This clone was counted only a few times. Any gene name here is a mouse gene name. The read falls 4 residues short of the CDR3 end, and the missing part is taken from the germline J gene. Other DNA sequences in the sample encode the same CDR3. J is TRBJ2-5 and V is TRBV19; the D gene is possibly TRBD2 (6 bases). V was cut by 0 bases and J by 1 base, with 6 bases left in between. The CDR3 totals 14 residues. Germline V gene data show CDR1 as FNHDT and CDR2 as SITEND (reference sequence). The CDR3 bases that were read are TGTGCCAGCAGTATAGCTGGGGACCAAGAC. Translating gives CASSIAGDQD. The entire CDR3 protein is CASSIAGDQDTQYF.

This clone came up a few times. These gene names are mouse names. The CDR3 end falls 4 residues outside the read, so it is completed with the germline J gene. This rearrangement joins TRBV13-2 to TRBJ2-7; D uncertain. Germline lookup yields CDR1 NNHNN and CDR2 SYGAGS (reference sequence). The CDR3 spans 11 residues. The sequenced part of the CDR3 DNA is TGTGCCAGCGGTGAGGGGTAT. It is translated as CASGEGY. The CDR3 reads in full as CASGEGYEQYF.